The clone carrying this TCR beta chain turned up a few times. Gene names denote mouse genes. The observed sequence ends 4 residues before the CDR3 terminus, with the missing tail filled in from the germline J gene. It was with CD4, CD8alpha, NKG2D, NKG2ACE and other markers that pooled cutaneous lymph node cells were sorted. Germline CDR1 NSQYPW, CDR2 LRSPGD (reference sequence). The CDR3 runs to 15 residues. Isolated RNA was reverse transcribed into cDNA used as the sequencing template. Assay used: immunoSEQ multiplex PCR; TCRdb lists only in-frame clones, some missing. The table lists around 20,000 clones, with no singletons. This entry belongs to a study of CD8+ T cells in alopecia areata.

This receptor was identified in a C3H/HeJ mouse with alopecia areata. MHC haplotype of the mouse line: H2-k. Material for sequencing was CD8+ T cells sorted from a lymph node. The V call is TRBV1, the J call TRBJ2-4; 11 nucleotides agree with TRBD2. The DNA read from the CDR3 is TGCACCTGCAGTGCAGAACTGGGGGGGCGAAAC. It translates to CTCSAELGGRN. The full-length CDR3 reads as CTCSAELGGRNTLYF.